Reported below is one T cell receptor (beta chain). What it recognizes is unknown. This may be a read error: a much more frequent sequence differs by one nucleotide. This specimen belongs to a study of T cells in Graves' hyperthyroidism and ophthalmopathy. Study-level findings and limits: Most thyroid clonotypes with frequency above 0.001 were detected in blood. Separating ophthalmopathy from stable hyperthyroidism was achieved by a 13 V-J model.

TCR beta CDR3 region amplification was performed from RNA transcripts. The TCR CDR3 was amplified in a first-round RT-PCR using the HTBI primer set. TCRdb reanalysed the multiplex PCR reads using MiXCR and keeps one entry per CDR3 protein. Seen here are approximately 740,000 distinct CDR3 sequences, 13% to 15% observed once, and the top ten hold 10% to 13%. The CDR3 has 11 residues. CDR1 DFQATT and CDR2 SNEGSKA come from the germline V gene (reference sequence). This TCR came from a woman younger than 35 with Graves' hyperthyroidism. The sequenced sample was blood. The V call is TRBV20-1, the J call TRBJ2-7; tentatively, D is TRBD1 (5 bases). Near its end, the DNA agrees better with TRBJ2-1, so the J call may be wrong. CDR3 in amino acids: CSARTVYEQFF. The CDR3 DNA follows: TGCAGTGCTAGGACAGTCTACGAGCAGTTCTTC.